The entry that follows covers one T cell receptor (beta chain) sequence. Its antigen specificity is not known. HCMV-specific IgG was detected in serum with a commercial ELISA kit to determine HCMV serostatus. Ficoll density gradient centrifugation was used to isolate peripheral blood mononuclear cells from blood. These data belong to a study of T cells expressing NK-cell markers (dated by TCRdb to about 2020). As for the study more broadly: In sorted CD3+CD56+NKG2C+, CD3+CD56+NKG2C- and CD3+CD56-NKG2C+ T-cell subsets from several donors, TCR beta-chain repertoires were profiled. The study sequenced eight donors, all healthy volunteers chosen at random: three men and five women. Among the eight sequenced donors, seven were HCMV-seropositive and one was HCMV-seronegative. The libraries were sequenced on Illumina HiSeq 2000/2500, MiSeq or NextSeq, producing 2 x 150 bp reads.

The instrument given in TCRdb is Illumina HiSeq 2000. TCR beta cDNA libraries were made by 5'RACE template switching that added a universal primer site and unique molecular identifiers. cDNA synthesis was primed from the TCR beta constant segment and was followed by two successive PCR amplification steps. In the original analysis: MIGEC was used to demultiplex reads and group the reads by UMI, and MiTCR was used to assemble and quantify clonotypes. To exclude erroneous sequences, only TCR cDNA sequences supported by at least two reads were retained. Downstream repertoire analysis used the tcR package, and clonotypes were matched across fractions by CDR3 nucleotide sequence plus V segment. VDJmatch was used to annotate antigen specificity against VDJdb, with one amino acid substitution in CDR3 permitted. TCRdb reprocessed the reads; each CDR3 protein sequence makes one entry, and DNA is unavailable. These V and J calls derive from TCRdb rather than the authors' analysis. The table kept for this sample lists roughly 450,000 distinct CDR3 sequences. The ten largest account for about 1.5% of the sample.

What the research found in general, with its limitations: In more than 5 donors, the dominant CD3+CD56+NKG2C+ clonotypes were found to rank among the top 10 CD8+ clonotypes and to make up about 1.0-7.0% of CD8+ T cells. Whether the expanded NKG2C-expressing T cell clones were specific for HCMV antigens was left unclear. Those dominant clonotypes were again the most abundant among CD3+CD56-NKG2C+ cells in four donors, at roughly 25-60.1%.

The CDR3 runs 15 residues from the cysteine to the phenylalanine. DNA for this receptor is not on file. CDR1 and CDR2 (DFQATT, SNEGSKA) derive from the germline V gene (reference sequence). Sequenced sample: blood T cells: a sorted CD56 or NKG2C T cell subset, CD4+ or CD8+ T cells, or bulk PBMC T cells (not recorded which). The receptor comes from a woman aged 45-59 years in good health. Donor details come from another sample of the same person, matched by shared clones. The chain is assembled from TRBV20-1 and TRBJ2-5; as DNA is missing, the TRBD2 call by TCRdb cannot be tested. The CDR3 loop reads CSASRLTSGGETQYF.